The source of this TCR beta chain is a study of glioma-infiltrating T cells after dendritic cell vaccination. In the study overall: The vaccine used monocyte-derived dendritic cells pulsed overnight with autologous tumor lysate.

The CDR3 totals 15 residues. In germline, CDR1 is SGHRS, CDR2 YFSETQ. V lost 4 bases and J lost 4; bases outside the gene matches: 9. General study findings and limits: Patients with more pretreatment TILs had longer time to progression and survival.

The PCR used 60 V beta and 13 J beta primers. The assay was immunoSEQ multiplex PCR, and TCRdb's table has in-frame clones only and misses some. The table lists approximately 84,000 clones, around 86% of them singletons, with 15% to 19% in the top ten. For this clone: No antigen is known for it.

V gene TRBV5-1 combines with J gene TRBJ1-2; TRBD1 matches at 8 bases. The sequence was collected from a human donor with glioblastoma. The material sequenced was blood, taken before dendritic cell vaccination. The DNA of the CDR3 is TGCGCCAGCAGCCCCATCCGGGACAGGTCCTATGGCTACACCTTC. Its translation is CASSPIRDRSYGYTF.